This passage covers 9 T cell receptor beta chains from one sample sequenced in a study of cytomegalovirus exposure and HLA in healthy donors. It was with 60 Vbeta and 13 Jbeta primers that the PCR ran. Some clones are missing from TCRdb's copy, which holds only in-frame ones; the method was immunoSEQ multiplex PCR. The repertoire has roughly 100,000 clones, roughly three fifths of them found once; the top ten carry 4% to 5.5%. Sequenced: PBMCs. The source is a human donor in good health.

The gene calls are TRBV7-6 and TRBJ2-3; 9 bases agree with TRBD1. V gave up 0 bases and J gave up 2 bases; unmatched junction bases: 3. Looked up from germline, CDR1 is SGHVS and CDR2 is FNYEAQ. The CDR3 is 16 amino acids. CDR3 sequence: CASSLAGQGFTDTQYF. DNA of the CDR3: TGTGCCAGCAGCTTAGCGGGACAGGGTTTCACAGATACGCAGTATTTT.

CDR3 protein: CASCSGTSGNEQFF. DNA of the CDR3: TGTGCCAGTTGTTCCGGGACTAGCGGAAATGAGCAGTTCTTC. This chain uses TRBV19 with TRBJ2-1; 11 nucleotides line up with TRBD2. The CDR3 has 14 amino acids. The V gene's germline CDR1 is LNHDA and CDR2 SQIVND (reference sequence). V gave up 8 bases and J gave up 7 bases; unmatched junction bases: 7.

The chain links TRBV7-3 to TRBJ2-7, with 14 bases fitting TRBD2. The length of the CDR3 is 14 residues. Trimming at V came to 4 bases and at J to 5 bases, leaving 1 base not matched to a gene. From germline, CDR1 is SGHTA and CDR2 FQGTGA. The CDR3 region has the DNA TGTGCCAGCAGCTCGGGACTAGCGGGAGACGAGCAGTACTTC. Translated, it gives CASSSGLAGDEQYF.

The CDR3 nucleotides read TGTGCCAGCAGCAAAGATCGGGACAGGGAACCCTACGAGCAGTACTTC. It is translated as CASSKDRDREPYEQYF. This chain connects TRBV21-1 to TRBJ2-7; TRBD1, the D gene given by the table, was not confirmed from the DNA. TRBV21-1 represents a pseudogene. The CDR3 runs to 16 residues.

The rearrangement joins TRBV28 to TRBJ2-5, with 9 bases aligning to TRBD1. This CDR3 spans 15 amino acids. CDR1 and CDR2 from the germline V gene are MDHEN and SYDVKM. V shed 6 bases and J 4 bases; nucleotides not matched to a gene: 9. The DNA for the CDR3 is TGTGCCAGCAGCCTAGGGACAGGGTATAGAGAGACCCAGTACTTC. Protein product: CASSLGTGYRETQYF.

This chain uses TRBV15 with TRBJ2-1, with TRBD1 as a possible D gene (7 bases). CDR3 length: 15 residues. The V end was cut by 5 bases, the J end by 8 bases, with 19 bases between. Germline CDR1 LNHNV, CDR2 YYDKDF (reference sequence). The CDR3 region has the DNA TGTGCCACCAGCCGACTAGACAGGGTGAGCGATGAGCAGTTCTTC. Residues: CATSRLDRVSDEQFF.

J is TRBJ2-1 and V is TRBV9, with a weak D call TRBD1 (5 bases). This CDR3 has 12 amino acids. The ends were cut back, 4 bases at V and 4 bases at J, with 6 bases in the middle. CDR1 SGDLS and CDR2 YYNGEE come from the germline V gene. CDR3 loop: CASSRQYNEQFF. DNA for the CDR3: TGTGCCAGCAGCCGACAGTACAATGAGCAGTTCTTC.

V and J are TRBV5-4 and TRBJ1-1; 12 nucleotides match TRBD1. The CDR3 runs 15 residues. Looked up from germline, CDR1 is SGHNT and CDR2 is YYREEE (reference sequence). Unmatched junction bases numbered 7, after V lost 5 bases and J lost 5 bases. CDR3 region: CASSRDRGRGTEAFF. The CDR3 DNA reads TGTGCCAGCAGTCGGGACAGGGGGCGCGGTACTGAAGCTTTCTTT.

The table lists this clone with a few counts. The rearrangement uses TRBV28 and TRBJ1-2, with D maybe TRBD1 (6 bases). This CDR3 contains 13 residues. From germline, CDR1 is MDHEN and CDR2 SYDVKM. The V end lost 5 bases, the J end lost 2 bases, and 9 bases lay between the germline ends. Here the CDR3 DNA reads TGTGCCAGCAGTGTAGACAGGAACTATGGCTACACCTTC. It specifies CASSVDRNYGYTF.